This entry lists 5 T cell receptor beta chains sequenced from one sample in a study of shared clonotypes between healthy human individuals. TCRdb's copy holds only in-frame clones and misses some; the assay was immunoSEQ multiplex PCR. The data contain some 550,000 clones, almost 97% of them singletons. The material sequenced was naive CD4+ T cells sorted from blood. Subset given: CD45RA+ positively selected. The source of these receptors is a woman aged 25 to 39 in good health.

V and J are TRBV6-6 and TRBJ1-1, with no clear D. Germline CDR1 and CDR2: MNHNY and SVGAGI (reference sequence). Trimming took 7 bases from V and 5 from J, leaving 8 bases between them. The CDR3 has 11 amino acids. The CDR3: CASNSRTEAFF. The CDR3 bases are TGTGCCAGCAACTCAAGGACTGAAGCTTTCTTT.

The chain links TRBV19 to TRBJ1-5; 9 bases line up with TRBD1. Unmatched junction bases numbered 19, after V lost 5 bases and J lost 5 bases. This CDR3 is built from 19 residues. Per the germline V gene, CDR1 is LNHDA and CDR2 is SQIVND (reference sequence). The CDR3 here is CASSPYSNRDRAFDQPQHF. The CDR3 bases are TGTGCCAGTAGTCCCTACTCAAACCGGGACAGGGCGTTCGATCAGCCCCAGCATTTT.

V and J are TRBV28 and TRBJ1-3, with D possibly matching TRBD1 (6 bases). Germline V gene data show CDR1 as MDHEN and CDR2 as SYDVKM. Between the trimmed V and J ends, which lost 6 bases and 4 bases, there was a span of 16 bases. The CDR3 has 15 amino acids. The DNA of the CDR3 is TGTGCCAGCAGACTTCGGACAGCGCCCGGAAACACCATATATTTT. This translates into CASRLRTAPGNTIYF.

This chain joins TRBV19 and TRBJ2-3; TRBD1 agrees at 9 bases. This CDR3 comprises 15 residues. CDR1 LNHDA and CDR2 SQIVND come from the germline V gene (reference sequence). J lost 1 base, V lost 3 bases, and 2 bases had no gene match. The CDR3 DNA follows: TGTGCCAGTAGTATTCGGGACAGGGGCACAGATACGCAGTATTTT. Translation: CASSIRDRGTDTQYF.

The gene calls are TRBV6-1 and TRBJ1-1; D is possibly TRBD1 (5 bases). Trimming pared 1 base from V and 4 bases from J, leaving 19 bases between. From germline, CDR1 is MNHNS and CDR2 SASEGT. The CDR3 is 17 residues long. The CDR3: CASSEVPTGKGLTEAFF. The CDR3 region has the DNA TGTGCCAGCAGTGAAGTCCCGACGGGGAAGGGGCTCACTGAAGCTTTCTTT.